This T cell receptor beta chain was recovered during a study of blood T cell repertoires in COVID-19. Looking at the study overall: Acute and convalescent COVID-19 specimens originated in the United States, Italy and Spain. In each case, the material was cDNA or gDNA derived from T cells, B-cell-depleted T cells, or PBMCs.

In the original workflow: Cell counts per sample came from amplifying reference gene primers. The table came from immunoSEQ multiplex PCR; TCRdb's copy has only in-frame clones and leaves some out. Clone size and the V and J calls come from that table; the DNA yielded D and trimming. Altogether about 300,000 clones are present, roughly 80% being singletons, with the ten largest covering roughly 1.5%. A Seattle source enrolled patients during active infection and followed them longitudinally. The CDR3 spans 15 residues. CDR1 and CDR2 from the germline V gene are SNHLY and FYNNEI. V lost 2 bases, J lost 2 bases, and 10 bases lay in between.

The sequenced material came from peripheral blood. The V call is TRBV2, the J call TRBJ2-1, with D perhaps matching TRBD2 (6 bases). The origin of this receptor is a human donor with COVID-19, enrolled during active disease. The donor label of this sample is uncertain. As DNA, the CDR3 is TGTGCCAGCAGTGAATCCGGGAGAGCCTACAATGAGCAGTTCTTC. It codes for CASSESGRAYNEQFF.